The 27 T cell receptor beta chains in this list originate from one sample, sequenced in a study of Ad26.COV2.S vaccination and SARS-CoV-2 variants. Treatment in this sample: around 19 received Ad26.COV2.S at low or high dose, single or two shots; roughly five received placebo; per-sample allocation not given. Collection of samples fell on day 63 after the first vaccine or placebo injection. Sequencing used immunoSEQ multiplex PCR; TCRdb keeps in-frame clones, though not all of them. The profile shows 350,000 to 500,000 clones, 89% of them singletons. The sequencing used peripheral blood, collected in a trial of Ad26.COV2.S vaccine versus placebo. The receptors derive from a person between 18 and 65 years old who received the Ad26.COV2.S COVID-19 vaccine or a placebo.

The chain employs TRBV28 and TRBJ2-7, with 7 bases matching TRBD1. CDR1 MDHEN and CDR2 SYDVKM come from the germline V gene. The V and J ends lost 0 bases and 2 bases, in that order; junction bases with no gene match: 7. CDR3 length: 16 residues. The CDR3 here is CASSLWKGAIPYEQYF. The CDR3 coding sequence is TGTGCCAGCAGTTTATGGAAGGGGGCGATCCCCTACGAGCAGTACTTC.

The rearrangement joins TRBV18 to TRBJ1-6, with 7 nucleotides matching TRBD1. The CDR3 contains 20 residues. Unmatched junction bases numbered 14, after V lost 3 bases and J lost 0 bases. Germline loops: CDR1 KGHSH, CDR2 LQKENI. CDR3 in DNA: TGTGCCAGCTCACCTGTCCCGGGGGACAGTTTAAGCTCCTATAATTCACCCCTCCACTTT. It translates to CASSPVPGDSLSSYNSPLHF.

The rearrangement uses TRBV11-3 and TRBJ2-3, with D perhaps matching TRBD1 or TRBD2 (6 bases each). The CDR3 has 18 residues. CDR1 is SGHNT and CDR2 is YENEEA in the germline V gene. V was pared by 3 bases and J by 2 bases, with 21 bases between. The CDR3 spells CASSFSQGGWAPTDTQYF. The DNA for the CDR3 is TGTGCCAGCAGCTTCTCACAGGGAGGCTGGGCTCCCACAGATACGCAGTATTTT.

V gene TRBV5-1 combines with J gene TRBJ1-6; D ambiguous. There are 16 residues in the CDR3. Germline V gene lookup returns CDR1 SGHRS and CDR2 YFSETQ. V lost 0 bases to trimming and J lost 10 bases, with 17 bases between them. Written as DNA, the CDR3 is TGCGCCAGCAGCTTGGGCCCAAGAGGAATAGAATCACCCCTCCACTTT. This translates into CASSLGPRGIESPLHF.

The CDR3 loop reads CASRGWDSNSPLHF. CDR3 nucleotides: TGTGCCAGCAGGGGCTGGGACAGTAATTCACCCCTCCACTTT. The chain recombines TRBV5-4 with TRBJ1-6; 7 bases map to TRBD1. This CDR3 is 14 amino acids long. Germline loops: CDR1 SGHNT, CDR2 YYREEE (reference sequence). V gave up 5 bases and J gave up 6 bases; unmatched junction bases: 5.

The chain combines TRBV5-4 with TRBJ2-1; a possible D gene is TRBD2 (7 bases). This CDR3 has 15 amino acids. Germline loops: CDR1 SGHNT, CDR2 YYREEE (reference sequence). The germline V and J ends were trimmed by 0 bases and 7 bases, with 14 bases remaining between them. The CDR3 loop is CASSLDARGGNEQFF. In DNA form, the CDR3 reads TGTGCCAGCAGCTTGGACGCGAGGGGGGGGAATGAGCAGTTCTTC. The whole variable domain, filled in from reference TRBV5-4 and TRBJ2-1, reads ETGVTQSPTHLIKTRGQQVTLRCSSQSGHNTVSWYQQALGQGPQFIFQYYREEENGRGNFPPRFSGLQFPNYSSELNVNALELDDSALYLCASSLDARGGNEQFFGPGTRLTVL.

V and J are TRBV29-1 and TRBJ2-1; TRBD2 agrees at 8 bases. CDR1 is SQVTM and CDR2 is ANQGSEA in the germline V gene. V lost 0 bases, J lost 12 bases, and 13 bases stayed unmatched. The CDR3 is 15 amino acids. CDR3 residues: CSVEDEREWDEVQFF. DNA of the CDR3: TGCAGCGTTGAAGATGAGCGGGAGTGGGATGAGGTGCAGTTCTTC.

The J gene is TRBJ2-3, the V gene TRBV18; D uncertain. This CDR3 contains 15 residues. The germline CDR1 and CDR2 sequences are KGHSH and LQKENI. V lost 2 bases and J 5 bases, leaving 14 bases between the germline ends. The CDR3 DNA follows: TGTGCCAGCTCACCAACATTGGGGATCAAAGATACGCAGTATTTT. Translation gives CASSPTLGIKDTQYF.

V and J are TRBV9 and TRBJ2-7; maybe TRBD1 (6 bases). V was clipped by 4 bases and J by 0 bases, with 17 bases between them. This CDR3 is built from 16 residues. CDR1 and CDR2 from the germline V gene are SGDLS and YYNGEE. CDR3 residues: CASSPSTAGDSYEQYF. CDR3 coding DNA: TGTGCCAGCAGCCCAAGTACGGCAGGGGACTCCTACGAGCAGTACTTC.

The chain employs TRBV5-1 and TRBJ1-2; D not certain. V lost 4 bases and J lost 3, with 13 bases in between. Germline V gene sequence: CDR1 SGHRS, CDR2 YFSETQ. CDR3 length equals 14 residues. CDR3 sequence reads: CASSTTGVDYGYTF. CDR3 DNA: TGCGCCAGCAGCACAACCGGGGTCGACTATGGCTACACCTTC.

V is TRBV19 and J is TRBJ1-6; D is possibly TRBD1 (6 bases). Deletions cut 7 bases from V and 7 bases from J, with 8 bases between. This CDR3 region has 12 residues. Germline CDR1 and CDR2: LNHDA and SQIVND (reference sequence). This chain's CDR3 is CASTTGNSPLHF. CDR3 coding DNA: TGTGCCAGTACTACAGGGAATTCACCCCTCCACTTT.

The V call is TRBV5-1, the J call TRBJ2-3, with 7 bases fitting TRBD2. This CDR3 comprises 16 residues. Trimming cost V 1 base and J 8 bases; bases outside gene matches: 13. The germline CDR1 and CDR2 sequences are SGHRS and YFSETQ. The CDR3 region is CASSLYSGTTMGTQYF. The DNA of the CDR3 is TGCGCCAGCAGCTTGTATTCCGGGACTACCATGGGTACGCAGTATTTT.

In this sample, this clone turned up a few times. The CDR3 loop reads CAISGQGGGQPQHF. As DNA, the CDR3 is TGTGCCATCAGTGGGCAGGGTGGAGGACAGCCCCAGCATTTT. The genes are TRBV10-3 and TRBJ1-5; the D gene is possibly TRBD1 (5 bases). The CDR3 length is 14 residues. CDR1 is ENHRY and CDR2 is SYGVKD in the germline V gene. With 4 bases removed from V and 7 bases from J, the gap between germline ends came to 14 bases.

This clone was seen a single time. The DNA of the CDR3 is TGTGCCAGCAGCAAACCGATCCGGAAAGGGAGAGGCGCCCCCTTGGTGAATGAGCAGTTCTTC. Its protein product is CASSKPIRKGRGAPLVNEQFF. The chain employs TRBV21-1 and TRBJ2-1; the table calls TRBD2, which could not be checked here. TRBV21-1 is a recognized pseudogene. The CDR3 is 21 residues long.

The V call is TRBV5-1, the J call TRBJ2-6; no reliable D call. The germline CDR1 and CDR2 sequences are SGHRS and YFSETQ. V shed 7 bases and J shed 0 bases, with 11 bases lying between them. The CDR3 has 15 residues. CDR3 protein: CASGLDFSGANVLTF. DNA for the CDR3: TGCGCCAGCGGCCTGGATTTCTCTGGGGCCAACGTCCTGACTTTC.

This chain connects TRBV2 to TRBJ2-1, with D perhaps assigned TRBD1 or TRBD2 (5 bases each). This CDR3 has 15 residues. Germline lookup yields CDR1 SNHLY and CDR2 FYNNEI. Deletions cut 6 bases from V and 2 bases from J, with 14 bases between. CDR3 bases: TGTGCCAGCAGCAGAGGGGCCGGCGCCTACAATGAGCAGTTCTTC. Translated: CASSRGAGAYNEQFF.

A single count supports this clone. This sequence joins TRBV7-2 and TRBJ1-5, with D perhaps TRBD1 (5 bases). Germline CDR1 and CDR2: SGHTA and FQGNSA. CDR3 size: 16 residues. V gave up 1 base and J gave up 0 bases, with 10 bases separating them. CDR3 DNA sequence: TGTGCCAGCAGCTTAGGTGGGGGGGTTAGCAATCAGCCCCAGCATTTT. This gives the protein CASSLGGGVSNQPQHF.

This chain connects TRBV7-6 to TRBJ1-1; 8 bases agree with TRBD1. CDR3 length: 15 residues. The V segment lost 0 bases and the J segment 5 bases; nucleotides outside the gene matches: 5. Germline loops: CDR1 SGHVS, CDR2 FNYEAQ. CDR3 bases: TGTGCCAGCAGCTTAGCCGGACAGGGTAGGACTGAAGCTTTCTTT. It yields the protein CASSLAGQGRTEAFF.

This chain links TRBV28 with TRBJ1-2; D is possibly TRBD1 (6 bases). Trimming removed 1 base at V and 3 bases at J, with 12 bases between. This CDR3 region has 15 residues. From germline, CDR1 is MDHEN and CDR2 SYDVKM. DNA of the CDR3: TGTGCCAGCAGTTTATATGGGGGGCCATACTATGGCTACACCTTC. Its translation is CASSLYGGPYYGYTF.

This rearrangement joins TRBV5-1 to TRBJ2-1, with 9 bases that match TRBD2. Germline assignment: CDR1 SGHRS and CDR2 YFSETQ. Losses at the gene ends were 4 bases for V and 8 bases for J; bases not matched to a gene: 28. This CDR3 contains 21 residues. The DNA of the CDR3 is TGCGCCAGCAGCCTACCAAAAGAAGGGGGGTTAGCGGGGGCCCCTCGGGATGAGCAGTTCTTC. Translation: CASSLPKEGGLAGAPRDEQFF.

The CDR3 sequence is CASSLAGFTYEQYF. CDR3 in DNA: TGTGCCAGCAGTTTAGCGGGTTTCACCTACGAGCAGTACTTC. The chain uses TRBV28 and TRBJ2-7, with D possibly matching TRBD2 (5 bases). The germline CDR1 and CDR2 sequences are MDHEN and SYDVKM. Trimming shortened V by 2 bases and J by 2 bases, and 10 bases separated the two germline ends. This CDR3 has 14 amino acids.

This chain uses TRBV29-1 with TRBJ2-7; 9 bases map to TRBD1. The CDR3 sequence is 13 residues long. Germline CDR1 and CDR2: SQVTM and ANQGSEA. The J segment lost 5 bases and the V segment lost 8 bases, leaving 10 bases of the junction unmatched. CDR3 in amino acids: CSIWTGVMDEQYF. CDR3 sequence (DNA): TGCAGCATCTGGACAGGGGTAATGGACGAGCAGTACTTC.

The chain carries TRBV11-3 and TRBJ2-1; 13 positions match TRBD2. Germline-derived CDR1 and CDR2 are SGHNT and YENEEA. The CDR3 contains 15 residues. J was trimmed by 8 bases and V by 1 base; bases with no gene match: 2. The CDR3 protein is CASSLGTSGSYEQFF. Written as DNA, the CDR3 is TGTGCCAGCAGCTTAGGGACTAGCGGGAGCTATGAGCAGTTCTTC.

The rearrangement links TRBV5-1 to TRBJ2-2, with 7 bases fitting TRBD1. Looked up from germline, CDR1 is SGHRS and CDR2 is YFSETQ. The CDR3 is made up of 16 amino acids. With V trimmed by 0 bases and J by 5 bases, 7 bases remained unmatched. The CDR3 sequence is CASSLEGGLGTGELFF. The CDR3 region has the DNA TGCGCCAGCAGCTTGGAAGGGGGCTTGGGGACCGGGGAGCTGTTTTTT.

The chain combines TRBV19 with TRBJ1-1, with D hard to call. The length of the CDR3 is 12 residues. V dropped 3 bases and J dropped 9 bases, with 11 bases sitting between them. The germline V gene has CDR1 LNHDA and CDR2 SQIVND (reference sequence). The CDR3 nucleotides read TGTGCCAGTAGTATCGAACGTACGAAAGCTTTCTTT. This translates into CASSIERTKAFF.

The chain has TRBV7-3 and TRBJ1-1; D is uncertain. Trimming removed 5 bases at V and 5 bases at J, with 12 bases between. The CDR3 has 13 residues. Germline V gene sequence: CDR1 SGHTA, CDR2 FQGTGA. The CDR3 bases are TGTGCCAGCAGCCGGGAGTTATGGACTGAAGCTTTCTTT. Translation gives CASSRELWTEAFF.

This clone was observed a handful of times. The chain links TRBV7-9 to TRBJ1-2; tentatively, D is TRBD1 (6 bases). The CDR3 runs 13 residues. V gave up 4 bases and J gave up 4 bases, with 10 bases separating them. The germline CDR1 and CDR2 sequences are SEHNR and FQNEAQ (reference sequence). As DNA, the CDR3 is TGTGCCAGCAGCTCGGACAGCCTCTATGGCTACACCTTC. It translates to CASSSDSLYGYTF.